The 14 T cell receptor beta chains reported below all come from one sample, sequenced in a study of CDR3 diversity in severe acne. TCRdb reprocessed the PCR reads with MiXCR, giving one entry per CDR3 protein. The table includes more than 85,000 distinct CDR3 sequences, around 56% detected once. The sequencing sample was made of blood. Receptors were obtained from a male donor with acne.

This chain links TRBV10-3 with TRBJ2-7; 8 bases match TRBD2. The CDR3 has 14 residues. V shed 4 bases and J 2 bases; nucleotides not matched to a gene: 4. Germline V gives CDR1 ENHRY, CDR2 SYGVKD. The CDR3, as DNA: TGTGCCATCAGTGCGACTAGCGAGACCTACGAGCAGTACTTC. Amino acid sequence: CAISATSETYEQYF.

The rearrangement joins TRBV20-1 to TRBJ1-5; TRBD1 is a possible D gene (5 bases). This CDR3 spans 12 amino acids. V was pared by 0 bases and J by 7 bases, with 7 bases between. CDR1 and CDR2 from the germline V gene are DFQATT and SNEGSKA (reference sequence). The CDR3 is CSARDEGQPQHF. The CDR3 DNA reads as TGCAGTGCTAGAGATGAGGGGCAGCCCCAGCATTTT.

V gene TRBV29-1 combines with J gene TRBJ2-5; 7 bases match TRBD2. The J segment lost 4 bases and the V segment lost 8 bases, leaving 10 bases of the junction unmatched. CDR1 and CDR2 from the germline V gene are SQVTM and ANQGSEA. The CDR3 has 13 amino acids. CDR3 protein: CSWAHGEGETQYF. CDR3 coding DNA: TGCAGCTGGGCACATGGGGAGGGAGAGACCCAGTACTTC.

The chain joins TRBV19 to TRBJ1-6, with 10 bases lining up with TRBD1. Germline lookup yields CDR1 LNHDA and CDR2 SQIVND (reference sequence). V was clipped by 6 bases and J by 10 bases; unmatched bases: 6. This CDR3 spans 14 amino acids. CDR3 residues: CASRPGTGESPLHF. For the CDR3, the DNA is TGTGCCAGTAGACCCGGGACAGGGGAATCACCCCTCCACTTT. Combining the CDR3 with reference TRBV19 and TRBJ1-6 gives the whole variable domain DGGITQSPKYLFRKEGQNVTLSCEQNLNHDAMYWYRQDPGQGLRLIYYSQIVNDFQKGDIAEGYSVSREKKESFPLTVTSAQKNPTAFYLCASRPGTGESPLHFGNGTRLTVT.

This clonotype was observed once. The CDR3 DNA sequence: TGTGCCACCAGTAGATTACGGGGGAAGGAGACTGAAGCTTTCTTT. Translation: CATSRLRGKETEAFF. The V gene is TRBV24-1, the J gene TRBJ1-1; D may be TRBD1 (5 bases). Trimming removed 6 bases at V and 5 bases at J, with 18 bases between. Germline V gene sequence: CDR1 KGHDR, CDR2 SFDVKD. The CDR3 length is 15 residues.

Concerning this clonotype: The conserved phenylalanine or tryptophan normally closing the CDR3 is absent here, so this likely arose from a read error. This chain uses TRBV28 with TRBJ1-2; D not certain. The CDR3 contains 11 residues. Germline V gene lookup returns CDR1 MDHEN and CDR2 SYDVKM. The CDR3 region is CVSREAEGYTL. The DNA for the CDR3 is TGTGTTTCGAGGGAGGCGGAGGGCTACACCCTC.

This clonotype was counted ten times or more. This chain connects TRBV5-6 to TRBJ1-2; 10 bases align to TRBD1. V was clipped by 2 bases and J by 7 bases; unmatched bases: 11. This CDR3 comprises 16 residues. Looked up from germline, CDR1 is SGHDT and CDR2 is YYEEEE. The CDR3 DNA sequence: TGTGCCAGCAGCTTAGTTCCGGGACAGGGGTCTGGTGGCTACACCTTC. This sequence encodes CASSLVPGQGSGGYTF.

The chain employs TRBV10-1 and TRBJ2-7; possible D gene TRBD1, 5 bases. Germline lookup yields CDR1 WNHNN and CDR2 SYGVQD (reference sequence). Trimming took off 4 bases at V and 9 bases at J, with 19 bases between the two ends. This CDR3 has 14 amino acids. The CDR3, as DNA: TGCGCCAGCAGTGTTTCAAGGTCAGGGAACGTGCAGTACTTC. Its translation: CASSVSRSGNVQYF.

The rearrangement joins TRBV6-1 to TRBJ1-5; 8 nucleotides match TRBD1. Trimming cost V 6 bases and J 3 bases; bases outside gene matches: 7. There are 15 residues in the CDR3. Germline V gene lookup returns CDR1 MNHNS and CDR2 SASEGT. Written as DNA, the CDR3 is TGTGCCAGCAGCTCCGGACAGGGATACAATCAGCCCCAGCATTTT. Protein: CASSSGQGYNQPQHF.

This chain joins TRBV10-3 and TRBJ2-7, with TRBD2 matching 7 bases. V was pared by 0 bases and J by 5 bases, with 13 bases of the junction left unmatched. Germline loops: CDR1 ENHRY, CDR2 SYGVKD. CDR3 length equals 17 residues. CDR3 bases: TGTGCCATCAGTGAGTCGTCGGTCGGGACTAACACGAACGAGCAGTACTTC. This translates into CAISESSVGTNTNEQYF.

This sequence joins TRBV7-8 and TRBJ1-2; perhaps TRBD1 as D (6 bases). This CDR3 spans 13 amino acids. V lost 9 bases to trimming and J lost 3 bases, with 14 bases between them. Germline CDR1 reads SGHVS; CDR2 reads FQNEAQ. The CDR3 is CARNRARDYGYTF. CDR3 bases: TGTGCCAGAAACAGGGCCAGGGACTATGGCTACACCTTC.

Concerning this clonotype: Given a much more abundant clone one base away, this may be a read error. The chain combines TRBV6-5 with TRBJ2-7, with TRBD2 matching 7 bases. Trimming removed 0 bases from V and 3 bases from J; junction bases left unmatched: 5. The CDR3 is 15 residues long. Germline CDR1 and CDR2: MNHEY and SVGAGI. The CDR3 is CASSYSGASGYEQYF. CDR3 nucleotides: TGTGCCAGCAGTTACTCCGGGGCTAGCGGCTACGAGCAGTACTTC.

This rearrangement joins TRBV29-1 to TRBJ2-2; 7 nucleotides line up with TRBD2. CDR1 SQVTM and CDR2 ANQGSEA come from the germline V gene. The junction had 5 bases not matched to a gene; V was cut back by 1 base and J by 6 bases. The CDR3 covers 14 residues. The CDR3 DNA reads TGCAGCGTTGAAGGGAGGGGAGGGCCCGGGGAGCTGTTTTTT. Residues: CSVEGRGGPGELFF.

The V gene is TRBV4-1, the J gene TRBJ2-3; D might be TRBD1 or TRBD2, each matching 5 bases. V lost 4 bases and J lost 0, with 11 bases in between. CDR1 is MGHRA and CDR2 is YSYEKL in the germline V gene. This CDR3 is built from 15 residues. The CDR3 DNA sequence: TGCGCCAGCAGCCCCGGGGCGGCTAGCACAGATACGCAGTATTTT. Translating gives CASSPGAASTDTQYF.